The rows below give T cell receptor beta chains drawn from one sample of a study of monozygotic twins with inflammatory bowel disease. TCRdb reprocessed the 5' RACE reads, keeping one entry per CDR3 protein, no DNA. Its table records about 160,000 distinct CDR3 sequences. What was sequenced was blood. The receptors originated from a human donor with ulcerative colitis or Crohn's disease, or a healthy co-twin of an affected twin (not recorded which). Each CDR3 is given with its conserved first and last residue.

>TRBJ2-1|TRBV5-1
CASSLGRGGEGPNEQFF
>TRBJ1-5|TRBV20-1
CSARQGARNQPQHF
>TRBJ2-2|TRBV11-3
CASSADRNTGELFF
>TRBJ2-7|TRBV2
CASSDNPSGGDSYEQYF
>TRBJ2-1|TRBV11-2
CASTKRLGGEQFF
>TRBJ2-5|TRBV7-2
CASSLRSGGQETQYF
>TRBJ1-1|TRBV7-2
CASSLTGTLNTEAFF
>TRBJ2-1|TRBV12-3/TRBV12-4
CASSLNTHNEQFF
>TRBJ1-2|TRBV5-5
CASSPWGADYGYTF
>TRBJ1-2|TRBV15
CATSLDRGRSTF
>TRBJ2-1|TRBV7-8
CASSLPQRDEQFF